The present entry profiles one TCR beta chain with its context. The antigen is unknown. Amplification used 60 Vbeta primers and 13 Jbeta primers. The protocol was immunoSEQ multiplex PCR, while the TCRdb copy is restricted to in-frame clones and leaves out a portion. The sample includes under 150,000 clones, about 70% of them seen just once. The ends were cut back, 2 bases at V and 2 bases at J, with 11 bases in the middle. Germline CDR1 is ENHRY and CDR2 is SYGVKD. This CDR3 is built from 15 residues. These data belong to a study of cytomegalovirus exposure and HLA in healthy donors. Across the study: Genotyping of nearly 400 donors showed that 80% to 90% belonged to the Caucasian-associated ancestry cluster. Findings and caveats of the study: According to the study, roughly 160 TCR beta chains were cytomegalovirus-associated. Researchers left out some V segments, among them TRBV6-2 and TRBV6-3, as indistinguishable.

This clonotype was sampled from a woman aged 35 to 49 in good health and CMV-seronegative. Specimen: PBMCs. The chain combines TRBV10-3 with TRBJ2-3; D ambiguous. The chain's CDR3 is CAISERSGDTDTQYF. CDR3 nucleotide sequence: TGTGCCATCAGTGAGAGGTCAGGCGACACAGATACGCAGTATTTT.